The text below deals with one T cell receptor (beta chain). Its antigen is not known. Here immunoSEQ multiplex PCR was the method, and the copy in TCRdb shows in-frame clones only, minus some. The sample yields under 95,000 clones, approximately 91% seen once. This sample stems from a study of T cell responses to AZD1222 COVID-19 vaccine. The V end lost 3 bases, the J end lost 0 bases, and 10 bases lay between the germline ends. This CDR3 has 15 amino acids. Germline loops: CDR1 SGDLS, CDR2 YYNGEE. The study, taken as a whole, reports: Repertoires in all cases were sampled only once the peak T cell response had passed.

The sample was peripheral blood, taken 28 days after the second AZD1222 dose. This rearrangement joins TRBV9 to TRBJ1-3; D unclear. This sequence originates from an adult who received the AZD1222 COVID-19 vaccine. CDR3 coding DNA: TGTGCCAGCAGCGCCCAGACCAGCTCTGGAAACACCATATATTTT. This encodes CASSAQTSSGNTIYF.